This entry is about one T cell receptor beta chain. Per germline, CDR1 LNHNV and CDR2 YYDKDF (reference sequence). The CDR3 extends over 16 amino acids. With 5 bases removed from V and 8 bases from J, the gap between germline ends came to 21 bases. The data originate from a study of control samples from healthy donors and cancer patients. Repertoires were generated with immunoSEQ multiplex PCR, while TCRdb's copy carries only in-frame clones and drops some. The sample has approximately 190,000 clones, around 93% seen once; the top ten hold about 1.7%. This clonotype was sampled from a man aged 25-40 years in good health. The rearrangement uses TRBV15 and TRBJ2-2; the D gene could be TRBD1 or TRBD2 (6 bases each). The specimen was blood. The CDR3 loop is CATSPTVEGVIGELFF. Written as DNA, the CDR3 is TGTGCCACCAGCCCTACGGTGGAGGGGGTTATAGGGGAGCTGTTTTTT.